This T cell receptor beta chain was found in a study of beta chain features in type 1 diabetes. The authors reverse transcribed all of the isolated RNA, so sequencing captured expressed TCRB transcripts. There were approximately 3.5 million reads on average in the naive, central memory and regulatory T cell samples. Profiling relied on immunoSEQ multiplex PCR, and the TCRdb table lists in-frame clones only, not all of them. This sample has 900,000 or so clones, with roughly 16% found just once. Germline CDR1 is SGHAT and CDR2 is FQNNGV. The J segment lost 2 bases and the V segment lost 1 base, leaving 6 bases of the junction unmatched. This CDR3 is 16 amino acids long. The study, taken as a whole, reports: When VDJ junctions were examined, type 1 diabetes patients showed fewer insertions and more deletions. It was among patients, rather than healthy donors, that naive, central memory and Treg TCRB repertoires appeared more similar.

In the case of this clone: Antigen specificity is unknown.

The chain joins TRBV11-2 to TRBJ1-2; 8 bases map to TRBD1. This sequence originates from a woman between 18 and 29 years old in good health. The source material was naive CD4+ T cells from blood. The CDR3 DNA is TGTGCCAGCAGCTTAGGAGGGACAGGAGCCAACTATGGCTACACCTTC. It translates to CASSLGGTGANYGYTF.